Described below is a single T cell receptor beta chain sequence and its context. It lacks a known antigen. Within one base of it there is no much larger clone, and no base qualities were kept. The trial excluded patients who had a history of autoimmune disease or were on systemic immunosuppression. Peripheral blood for TCR sequencing was collected from all dose cohorts at baseline, on cycle 4 day 1, and on cycle 7 day 1. Samples came from an open-label, multicenter, first-in-human phase I dose-escalation trial of ivuxolimab. The trial enrolled adults with locally advanced or metastatic head and neck squamous cell, hepatocellular, melanoma or renal cell carcinoma. CD4+ and CD8+ T cells were sorted separately from peripheral blood before TCR sequencing. The data derive from a study of OX40 agonist ivuxolimab in advanced cancers. Describing the broader study: The costimulatory receptor OX40 (CD134) was targeted by ivuxolimab, a fully human IgG2 agonistic monoclonal antibody. Intravenous ivuxolimab was administered to patients every 2 weeks at six dose levels: 0.01, 0.1, 0.3, 1.5, 3 and 10 mg/kg. Of the approximately 50 dose-escalation patients, hepatocellular carcinoma was present in about 20, melanoma in approximately 15, renal cell carcinoma in 9 and head and neck cancer in 9. In the dose-escalation cohort, 82.7% of patients were male, and the mean age was approximately 64 years, with a range of about 23 to 80. Prior anti-PD-1, anti-PD-L1 or anti-CTLA-4 therapy was permitted, and checkpoint inhibitors had been received by about 37% of dose-escalation patients. Partial responses occurred in three dose-escalation patients, of whom one had hepatocellular carcinoma and two had cutaneous melanoma. The point of sequencing TCRbeta in the periphery was to test whether ivuxolimab changed TCR sequence diversity and drove clonal T-cell expansion. The monotherapy dose-escalation portion (N of about 47 patients) of the phase I ivuxolimab trial is reported in the paper. The study at large found these results: At doses of 0.1 to 3.0 mg/kg, clonal expansion of both CD4+ and CD8+ T cells in blood was seen between baseline and week 6. Low levels of normalized T-cell clonal expansion were also seen in some nonresponding patients. Which antigens the clonally expanded peripheral T cells were specific for was not determined. In partial responders in the 0.1-3.0 mg/kg groups, normalized peripheral clonal expansion was found to be among the lowest, especially among CD8+ T cells. After ivuxolimab, expanded clones were on average more numerous among CD8+ T cells than among CD4+ T cells.

The germline V gene provides CDR1 MNHEY and CDR2 SVGAGI. The germline ends are 16 bases apart after V is trimmed by 6 bases and J by 8 bases. Spanning cysteine to phenylalanine, the CDR3 consists of 13 amino acids. The DNA shown is the 39-base CDR3, in frame from base 1. Genomic DNA was isolated from the sorted cells so that the TCRbeta CDR3 region could be sequenced. The immunoSEQ Assay was used for sequencing of TCRbeta CDR3 regions. Not all clones reach the TCRdb copy of this immuneACCESS table, which keeps in-frame sequences only. Checked studies attribute under half of the gap to unresolved V genes and leave the rest unexplained. The sample has 37,000 or so clones on record, roughly 80% of them singletons. Just under 40% of the sample comes from the top ten.

Sequencing used CD4+ or CD8+ T cells sorted from blood, obtained in a trial of the OX40 agonist ivuxolimab. The TCR sequence derives from an adult with an advanced solid tumor such as melanoma, head and neck, liver or kidney cancer. The chain joins TRBV6-5 to TRBJ1-2; the D gene is unclear. The nucleotide sequence is given as TGTGCCAGCAGCTCCGGATTCCCTGGGGGCTACACCTTC. It translates as CASSSGFPGGYTF.